The clone carrying this T cell receptor beta chain was counted at least ten times. Documented time point: longitudinal time-point 3. CDR1 is SGHDT, CDR2 YYEEEE, per germline. The length of the CDR3 is 14 residues. V was clipped by 0 bases and J by 1 base, with 7 bases between them. TCRdb analysed the 5' RACE reads with MiXCR anew, one entry per CDR3 protein. The profile covers tens of thousands of distinct CDR3 sequences, with 7% to 9% appearing a single time and roughly 2% taken by the ten largest. The record originates from a study of neurological immune-mediated disorders. The V and J genes are TRBV5-6 and TRBJ1-1, with D possibly TRBD1 on 5 matching bases. The sequence derives from a woman aged 40 to 50 in good health. Sequencing was performed on PBMCs. The CDR3 here is CASSLVQANTEAFF. The CDR3 DNA reads as TGTGCCAGCAGCTTGGTACAGGCGAACACTGAAGCTTTCTTT. The whole variable domain, filled in from reference TRBV5-6 and TRBJ1-1, reads DAGVTQSPTHLIKTRGQQVTLRCSPKSGHDTVSWYQQALGQGPQFIFQYYEEEERQRGNFPDRFSGHQFPNYSSELNVNALLLGDSALYLCASSLVQANTEAFFGQGTRLTVV.